This T cell receptor beta chain came from a study of blood T cell repertoires in COVID-19. Study information: The United States, Italy and Spain were the sources of the acute and convalescent COVID-19 samples.

V shed 4 bases and J shed 8 bases, with 10 bases lying between them. The CDR3 is 12 residues long. Germline V gives CDR1 SGHRS, CDR2 YFSETQ. Method: immunoSEQ multiplex PCR; TCRdb's copy keeps in-frame clones and lacks some. The sample lists about 200,000 clones, roughly 77% seen once, with over 5% in the top ten. This clonotype originated in a woman between 35 and 50 years old with COVID-19, enrolled during active disease. V is TRBV5-1 and J is TRBJ2-1; D might be TRBD2 (6 bases). Source material: peripheral blood. The CDR3 nucleotides read TGCGCCAGCAGCCGCTCGGGGGATGAGCAGTTCTTC. It yields the protein CASSRSGDEQFF.